This section outlines one T cell receptor (beta chain) sequence together with its context. The data derive from a study of blood T cell repertoires in COVID-19. Overall study context: COVID-19 samples, acute and convalescent, were from the United States, Italy and Spain.

Produced via immunoSEQ multiplex PCR; TCRdb's table is partial and in-frame only. Altogether about 200,000 clones are present, around 80% being singletons, with the ten largest covering approximately 15%. Categorization into cohorts depended on clinical history that participants reported. Between the trimmed V and J ends, which lost 0 bases and 6 bases, there was a span of 10 bases. Germline V lookup: CDR1 SGHRS, CDR2 YFSETQ. CDR3 length: 14 amino acids. The receptor was isolated from a man aged 40-50 years who had recovered from COVID-19. The material sequenced was PBMCs or T cells enriched from blood (not recorded which). The chain has TRBV5-1 and TRBJ2-1, with D perhaps TRBD2 (6 bases). The CDR3 DNA reads as TGCGCCAGCAGCTTGGCGCTTAGCGGCAATGAGCAGTTCTTC. Amino acid sequence: CASSLALSGNEQFF.